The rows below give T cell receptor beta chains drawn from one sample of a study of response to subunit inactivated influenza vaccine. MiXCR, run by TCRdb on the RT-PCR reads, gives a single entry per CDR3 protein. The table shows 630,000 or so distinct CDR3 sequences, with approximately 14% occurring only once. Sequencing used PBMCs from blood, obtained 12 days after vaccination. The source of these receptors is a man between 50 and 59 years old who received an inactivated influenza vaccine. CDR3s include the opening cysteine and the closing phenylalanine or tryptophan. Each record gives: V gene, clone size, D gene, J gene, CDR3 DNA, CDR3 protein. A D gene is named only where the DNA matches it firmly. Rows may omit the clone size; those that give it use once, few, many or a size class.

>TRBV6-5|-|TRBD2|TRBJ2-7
TGTGCCAGCAGTTCCGGGCCGGGGGGCTACGAGCAGTACTTC
CASSSGPGGYEQYF
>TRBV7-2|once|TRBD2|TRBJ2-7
TGTGCCAGCAGCTTAGAGGGTAGCGGGAGCCCCTACGAGCAGTACTTC
CASSLEGSGSPYEQYF
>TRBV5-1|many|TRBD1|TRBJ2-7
TGTGCCAGCAGCGCCGGGACAGGAACCTACGAGCAGTACTTC
CASSAGTGTYEQYF
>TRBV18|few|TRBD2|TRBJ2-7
TGTGCCAGCTCACCAAGAGTAGCGGGCAACTCCTACGAGCAGTACTTC
CASSPRVAGNSYEQYF
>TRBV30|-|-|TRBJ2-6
TGTGCCTGGAGTCGGGTCCTGCTAGGGGCCAACGTCCTGACTTTC
CAWSRVLLGANVLTF
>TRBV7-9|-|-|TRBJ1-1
TGTGCCAGCAGCTTCAAACCGGCAGAAGCTTTCTTT
CASSFKPAEAFF
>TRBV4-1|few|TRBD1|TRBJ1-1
TGCGCCAGCAGACAACCGACAGGGTCGGACACTGAAGCTTTCTTT
CASRQPTGSDTEAFF
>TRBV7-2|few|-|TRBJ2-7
TGTGCCAGCAGAGGGGGGTCCCCTCGTTACGAGCAGTACTTC
CASRGGSPRYEQYF
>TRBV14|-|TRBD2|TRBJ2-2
TGTGCCAGCAGCCGCGGGCTAGCGGCAGCGAACACCGGGGAGCTGTTTTTT
CASSRGLAAANTGELFF
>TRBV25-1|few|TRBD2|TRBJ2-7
TGTGCCAGCAGGAAATCCGGGACTAGCCTCTACGAGCAGTACTTC
CASRKSGTSLYEQYF
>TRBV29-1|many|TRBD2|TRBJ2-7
TGCAGCGTTGGGAGAGCGGGAGCCTACGAGCAGTACTTC
CSVGRAGAYEQYF
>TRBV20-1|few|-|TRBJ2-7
TGCAGTGCTAGAGATCAAACAGGGTTGGGGCAGTACTTC
CSARDQTGLGQYF
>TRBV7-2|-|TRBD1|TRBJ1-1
TGTGCCAGCATCGCATTAGGGGACAGGGGAGGGACTGAAGCTTTCTTT
CASIALGDRGGTEAFF
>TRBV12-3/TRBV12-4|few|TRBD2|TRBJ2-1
TGTGCCAGCAGCCGACTAGCGGGGGGCCTTAATGAGCAGTTCTTC
CASSRLAGGLNEQFF
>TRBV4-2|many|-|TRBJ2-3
TGTGCCAGCAGCCCCCGAGAAGGGACAGATACGCAGTATTTT
CASSPREGTDTQYF
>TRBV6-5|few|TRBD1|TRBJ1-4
TGTGCCAGCAGTTACACAGGGGGTACAACTAATGAAAAACTGTTTTTT
CASSYTGGTTNEKLFF
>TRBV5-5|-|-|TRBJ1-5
TGTGCCAGCAGTGGAGGGCAGGGGCGAGGAAGTCAGCCCCAGCATTTT
CASSGGQGRGSQPQHF
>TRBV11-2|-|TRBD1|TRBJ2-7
TGTGCCAGCAGCAGCCGCCGGGACAGGGAACCTATCTACGAGCAGTACTTC
CASSSRRDREPIYEQYF